This T cell receptor (beta chain) was profiled in a study of blood T cell repertoires in COVID-19. The CDR3 covers 15 residues. Looked up from germline, CDR1 is LNHDA and CDR2 is SQIVND (reference sequence). V lost 7 bases, J lost 9 bases, and 21 bases lay in between. Original handling: Reference gene primers were amplified, and this amplification served to estimate nucleated cell counts. The protocol was immunoSEQ multiplex PCR, while the TCRdb copy is restricted to in-frame clones and leaves out a portion. V and J calls and clone size are given by that table; D and trimming were obtained from the DNA. This sample has approximately 100,000 clones, with around 85% found just once.

The sample consisted of PBMCs or T cells enriched from blood (not recorded which). This sequence joins TRBV19 and TRBJ2-2; D is perhaps TRBD1 (6 bases). The origin of this receptor is a woman between 45 and 60 years old who had recovered from COVID-19. Here the CDR3 DNA reads TGTGCCAGTACCTCTACAGGGCCACCCTTCCGGGAGCTGTTTTTT. Protein: CASTSTGPPFRELFF.